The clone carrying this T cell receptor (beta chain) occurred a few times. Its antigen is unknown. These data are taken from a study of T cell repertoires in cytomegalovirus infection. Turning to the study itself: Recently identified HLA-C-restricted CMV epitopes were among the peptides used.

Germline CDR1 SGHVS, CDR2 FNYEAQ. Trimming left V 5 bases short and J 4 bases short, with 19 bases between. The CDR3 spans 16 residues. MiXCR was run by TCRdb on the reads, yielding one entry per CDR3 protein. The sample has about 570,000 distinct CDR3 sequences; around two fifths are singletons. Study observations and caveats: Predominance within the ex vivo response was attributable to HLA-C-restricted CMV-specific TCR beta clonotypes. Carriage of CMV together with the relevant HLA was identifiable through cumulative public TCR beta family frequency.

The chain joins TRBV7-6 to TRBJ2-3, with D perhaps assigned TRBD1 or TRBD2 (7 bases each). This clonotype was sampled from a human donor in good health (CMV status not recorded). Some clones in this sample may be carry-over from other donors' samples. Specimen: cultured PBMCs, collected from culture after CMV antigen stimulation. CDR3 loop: CASSPGQGGPPDTQYF. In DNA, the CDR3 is TGTGCCAGCAGCCCGGGGCAGGGGGGGCCGCCAGATACGCAGTATTTT.